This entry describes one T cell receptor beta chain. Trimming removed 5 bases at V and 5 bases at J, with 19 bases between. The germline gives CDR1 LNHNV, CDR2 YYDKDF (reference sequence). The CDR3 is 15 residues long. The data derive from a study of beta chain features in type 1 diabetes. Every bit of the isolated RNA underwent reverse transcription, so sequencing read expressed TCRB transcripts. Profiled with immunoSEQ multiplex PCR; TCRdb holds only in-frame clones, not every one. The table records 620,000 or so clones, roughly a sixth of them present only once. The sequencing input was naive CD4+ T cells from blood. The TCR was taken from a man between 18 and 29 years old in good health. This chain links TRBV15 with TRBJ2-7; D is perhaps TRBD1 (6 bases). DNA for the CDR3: TGTGCCACCAGCCTGACCTTAATACAGGGAAACGAGCAGTACTTC. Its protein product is CATSLTLIQGNEQYF.